These 4 T cell receptor beta chains share one sample of origin, sequenced in a study of metastatic and nonmetastatic thyroid tumors. TCRdb reprocessed the PCR reads using MiXCR. Altogether tens of thousands of clones are present, more than 15% being singletons, with the ten largest covering about 7.3%. No patient received treatment before thyroid surgery. The specimen was blood. The receptors originated from a female donor with papillary thyroid cancer or a benign thyroid nodule (not recorded which). Some clones in this sample may be carry-over from other donors' samples.

The chain is built from TRBV30 and TRBJ1-1, with D unresolved. This CDR3 spans 9 amino acids. The V end lost 1 base, the J end lost 8 bases, and 2 bases lay between the germline ends. Germline V CDR1 and CDR2: GTSNPN, SVGIG (reference sequence). CDR3 sequence: CAWSAEAFF. CDR3 DNA: TGTGCCTGGAGTGCGGAAGCTTTCTTT.

This clone appeared many times. This may come from a read error, since a much larger clone is one base off. The sample has other DNA sequences that encode this CDR3 too. J is TRBJ1-4 and V is TRBV6-1; D is unresolved. This CDR3 is 11 amino acids long. CDR1 MNHNS and CDR2 SASEGT come from the germline V gene. CDR3 nucleotides: TGTGCCAGCAGTGGACGTGAAAAACTGTTTTTC. It is translated as CASSGREKLFF.

This clone appeared many times. The chain links TRBV20-1 to TRBJ2-7; 8 positions agree with TRBD2. The V segment lost 6 bases and the J segment 4 bases; nucleotides outside the gene matches: 14. This CDR3 comprises 15 residues. Germline CDR1 and CDR2: DFQATT and SNEGSKA (reference sequence). This CDR3 reads CSAKRSGSMGYEQYF. The CDR3 region has the DNA TGCAGTGCCAAGAGGAGCGGGAGTATGGGTTACGAGCAGTACTTC.

The V and J genes are TRBV11-3 and TRBJ2-1, with D hard to call. This CDR3 contains 12 residues. The V end was cut by 5 bases, the J end by 4 bases, with 6 bases between. Germline values: CDR1 SGHNT, CDR2 YENEEA. The CDR3 region has the DNA TGTGCCAGCAGCCCGGATTACAATGAGCAGTTCTTC. It translates to CASSPDYNEQFF. The full variable domain, rest sourced from reference TRBV11-3 and TRBJ2-1, is EAGVVQSPRYKIIEKKQPVAFWCNPISGHNTLYWYLQNLGQGPELLIRYENEEAVDDSQLPKDRFSAERLKGVDSTLKIQPAELGDSAVYLCASSPDYNEQFFGPGTRLTVL.